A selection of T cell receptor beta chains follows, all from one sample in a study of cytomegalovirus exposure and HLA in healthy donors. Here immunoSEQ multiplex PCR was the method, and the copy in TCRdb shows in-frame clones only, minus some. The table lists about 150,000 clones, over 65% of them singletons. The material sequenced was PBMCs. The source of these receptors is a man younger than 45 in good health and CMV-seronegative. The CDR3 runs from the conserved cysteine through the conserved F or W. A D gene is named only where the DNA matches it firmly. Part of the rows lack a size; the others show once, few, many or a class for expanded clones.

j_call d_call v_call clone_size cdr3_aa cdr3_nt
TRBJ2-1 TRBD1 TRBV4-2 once CASSPDRDLGEQFF TGTGCCAGCAGCCCGGACAGGGATTTAGGTGAGCAGTTCTTC
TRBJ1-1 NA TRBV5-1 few CASSLPEFNTEAFF TGCGCCAGCAGCTTGCCTGAGTTTAACACTGAAGCTTTCTTT
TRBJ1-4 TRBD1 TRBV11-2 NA CASSGTGTVNEKLFF TGTGCCAGCAGCGGAACCGGGACAGTTAATGAAAAACTGTTTTTT
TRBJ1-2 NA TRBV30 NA CAWSVPGLLYGYTF TGTGCCTGGAGTGTACCAGGACTCCTCTATGGCTACACCTTC
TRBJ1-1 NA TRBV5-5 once CASSLETGNGEAFF TGTGCCAGCAGCTTGGAAACCGGTAATGGTGAAGCTTTCTTT
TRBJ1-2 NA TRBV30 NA CAWSQYRTNYGYTF TGTGCCTGGAGTCAGTACCGTACTAACTATGGCTACACCTTC
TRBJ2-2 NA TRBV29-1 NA CSVERGAQGAGELFF TGCAGCGTTGAAAGAGGTGCCCAGGGTGCCGGGGAGCTGTTTTTT
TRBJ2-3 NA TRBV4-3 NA CASSQDLNPFSGVVDTQYF TGCGCCAGCAGCCAAGATCTAAATCCGTTTTCGGGGGTGGTGGATACGCAGTATTTT
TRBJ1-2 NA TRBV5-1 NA CASSLYEEGWTF TGCGCCAGCAGCTTGTATGAGGAGGGTTGGACCTTC
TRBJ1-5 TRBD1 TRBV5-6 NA CASSAGGTGGSNQPQNF TGTGCCAGCAGCGCTGGTGGGACAGGGGGGAGCAATCAGCCCCAGAATTTT
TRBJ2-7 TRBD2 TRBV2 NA CASSGLAGTYEQYF TGTGCCAGCAGCGGACTAGCGGGGACCTACGAGCAGTACTTC
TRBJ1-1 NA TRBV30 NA CAWSLGASINTEAFF TGTGCCTGGAGTTTGGGGGCGTCCATAAACACTGAAGCTTTCTTT
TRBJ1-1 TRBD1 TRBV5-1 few CASSSGQGAMNTEAFF TGCGCCAGCAGCTCCGGACAGGGGGCCATGAACACTGAAGCTTTCTTT
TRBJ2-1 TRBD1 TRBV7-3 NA CASSSMGQNNEQFF TGTGCCAGCAGCTCTATGGGACAGAACAATGAGCAGTTCTTC
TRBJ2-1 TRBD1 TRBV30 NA CAWKGQYTGQQFF TGTGCCTGGAAGGGACAGTATACTGGGCAGCAGTTCTTC
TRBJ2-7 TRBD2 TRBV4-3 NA CASSPSGPYEQYF TGCGCCAGCAGCCCTAGCGGGCCCTACGAGCAGTACTTC
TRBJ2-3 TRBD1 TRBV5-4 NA CASSGGGTGSRVLTDTQYF TGTGCCAGCAGCGGGGGTGGGACAGGGTCTCGGGTGCTCACAGATACGCAGTATTTT
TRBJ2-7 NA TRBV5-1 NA CASSLGRYEQYF TGCGCCAGCAGCTTGGGTAGATACGAGCAGTACTTC
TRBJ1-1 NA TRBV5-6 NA CASSLGTGTEAFF TGTGCCAGCAGCTTGGGCACCGGCACTGAAGCTTTCTTT
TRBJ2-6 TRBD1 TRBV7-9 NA CASSLAQGAGANVLTF TGTGCCAGCAGCTTAGCGCAGGGGGCTGGGGCCAACGTCCTGACTTTC
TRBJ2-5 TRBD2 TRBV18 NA CASSPDRLAGAETQYF TGTGCCAGCTCACCGGACAGACTAGCGGGGGCAGAGACCCAGTACTTC
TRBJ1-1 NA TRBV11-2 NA CASSWVRGLNTEAFF TGTGCCAGCAGCTGGGTGCGGGGTTTGAACACTGAAGCTTTCTTT
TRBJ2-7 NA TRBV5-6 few CASRPVGSGEQYF TGTGCCAGCCGCCCGGTGGGGAGTGGGGAGCAGTACTTC
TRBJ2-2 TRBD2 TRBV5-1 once CASSLSGGASTGELFF TGCGCCAGCAGCTTAAGCGGGGGGGCGAGCACCGGGGAGCTGTTTTTT
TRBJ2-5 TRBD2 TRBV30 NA CAWRLAGVQETQYF TGTGCCTGGAGACTAGCGGGGGTCCAAGAGACCCAGTACTTC
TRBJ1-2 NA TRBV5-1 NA CASSLVEGGYGYTF TGCGCCAGCAGCTTGGTGGAAGGGGGCTATGGCTACACCTTC
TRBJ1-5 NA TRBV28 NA CASSARGSNQPQHF TGTGCCAGCAGCGCCCGGGGTAGCAATCAGCCCCAGCATTTT
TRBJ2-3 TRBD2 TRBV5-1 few CASSLASGRGDDTQYF TGCGCCAGCAGCTTAGCGAGCGGGCGGGGGGACGATACGCAGTATTTT
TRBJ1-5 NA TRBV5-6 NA CASSLGGGQPQHF TGTGCCAGCAGCTTGGGGGGGGGTCAGCCCCAGCATTTT
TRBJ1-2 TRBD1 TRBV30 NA CAWNPTGNYGYPF TGTGCCTGGAACCCGACAGGGAACTATGGCTACCCCTTC
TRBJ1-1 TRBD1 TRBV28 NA CASGSSTGGAFF TGTGCCAGCGGGTCCTCGACAGGGGGAGCTTTCTTT
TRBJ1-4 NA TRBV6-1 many CASSEGSPRVREKLFF TGTGCCAGCAGTGAAGGGTCCCCCAGGGTACGTGAAAAACTGTTTTTT
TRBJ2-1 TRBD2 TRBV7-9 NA CASSLGASGPYNEQFF TGTGCCAGCAGCTTAGGAGCTAGCGGGCCGTACAATGAGCAGTTCTTC
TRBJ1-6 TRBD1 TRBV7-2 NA CASSGTTGRDNSPLHF TGTGCCAGCAGCGGGACGACAGGGCGGGATAATTCACCCCTCCACTTT
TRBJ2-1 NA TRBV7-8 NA CASSLSGSYNEQFF TGTGCCAGCAGCTTGTCGGGCTCCTACAATGAGCAGTTCTTC
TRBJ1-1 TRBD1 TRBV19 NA CASSTTTTGANTEAFF TGTGCCAGTAGTACCACGACGACAGGGGCGAACACTGAAGCTTTCTTT
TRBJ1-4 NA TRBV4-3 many CASSQDVWPPEKLFF TGCGCCAGCAGCCAAGATGTGTGGCCACCTGAAAAACTGTTTTTT
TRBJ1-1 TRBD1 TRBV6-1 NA CASSEWQGGEALF TGTGCCAGCAGTGAATGGCAGGGGGGAGAAGCTCTCTTT